These T cell receptor beta chains were read from a single sample in a study of blood T cell repertoires in COVID-19. Libraries were prepared by immunoSEQ multiplex PCR; TCRdb keeps only in-frame clonotypes and omits some of them. The sample includes tens of thousands of clones, more than 70% of them seen just once. Material for sequencing was peripheral blood. Receptor source: a man in his fifties or sixties with active COVID-19. CDR3s include the opening cysteine and the closing phenylalanine or tryptophan. Each record gives: D gene, clone size, J gene, V gene, CDR3 length, CDR3 DNA, CDR3 protein. The D gene is left open where the match is weak. Clone size is stated in some rows and not others, as once, few, many or a class when expanded.

D gene: .
clone size: few
J gene: TRBJ2-7
V gene: TRBV30
CDR3 length: 12
CDR3 DNA: TGTGCCACCCATCGGGGGGCGGGTGAGCAGTACTTC
CDR3 protein: CATHRGAGEQYF

D gene: .
clone size: .
J gene: TRBJ2-7
V gene: TRBV7-2
CDR3 length: 13
CDR3 DNA: TGTGCCAGCAGCACCTCCATGAGTTACGAGCAGTACTTC
CDR3 protein: CASSTSMSYEQYF

D gene: .
clone size: .
J gene: TRBJ2-1
V gene: TRBV15
CDR3 length: 15
CDR3 DNA: TGTGCCACCAGCCGATCTAGGGGTATATACAATGAGCAGTTCTTC
CDR3 protein: CATSRSRGIYNEQFF

D gene: TRBD2
clone size: .
J gene: TRBJ2-5
V gene: TRBV19
CDR3 length: 23
CDR3 DNA: TGTGCCAGTAGTATTTGGCGGACTAGTTTCGGGCCCTGGGGTTACGTTTTCCAAGAGACCCAGTACTTC
CDR3 protein: CASSIWRTSFGPWGYVFQETQYF

D gene: TRBD1
clone size: .
J gene: TRBJ1-1
V gene: TRBV27
CDR3 length: 15
CDR3 DNA: TGTGCCAGCAGTATAGGGACAGACATGAACACTGAAGCTTTCTTT
CDR3 protein: CASSIGTDMNTEAFF

D gene: TRBD2
clone size: .
J gene: TRBJ2-3
V gene: TRBV7-9
CDR3 length: 16
CDR3 DNA: TGTGCCAGCAGCGTACCGGGAGGAGGGGACACAGATACGCAGTATTTT
CDR3 protein: CASSVPGGGDTDTQYF

D gene: .
clone size: .
J gene: TRBJ1-2
V gene: TRBV30
CDR3 length: 16
CDR3 DNA: TGTGCCTGGTCTGGGGGGGGAGCACTAGGACGCTATGGCTACACCTTC
CDR3 protein: CAWSGGGALGRYGYTF

D gene: .
clone size: .
J gene: TRBJ1-4
V gene: TRBV27
CDR3 length: 17
CDR3 DNA: TGTGCCAGCAGTTTTTACAGGACGAAAGGAACTAATGAAAAACTGTTTTTT
CDR3 protein: CASSFYRTKGTNEKLFF

D gene: .
clone size: .
J gene: TRBJ2-2
V gene: TRBV7-9
CDR3 length: 15
CDR3 DNA: TGTGCCAGCAGCTTAGAACTACCTCGCGAGGAGGGGCTGTTTTTT
CDR3 protein: CASSLELPREEGLFF

D gene: TRBD2
clone size: once
J gene: TRBJ2-7
V gene: TRBV7-3
CDR3 length: 17
CDR3 DNA: TGTGCCAGCAGCTTAGGCGCGGAGCGGGGGGGCCCTTACGAGCAGTACTTC
CDR3 protein: CASSLGAERGGPYEQYF

D gene: .
clone size: .
J gene: TRBJ1-3
V gene: TRBV4-1
CDR3 length: 14
CDR3 DNA: TGCGCCAGCAGCCACCCAATGCGGCGGGACGTCTACTATTTT
CDR3 protein: CASSHPMRRDVYYF

D gene: TRBD1
clone size: .
J gene: TRBJ1-4
V gene: TRBV19
CDR3 length: 15
CDR3 DNA: TGTGCCAGTAGGTATATCGGGACAGGGAATGAAAAACTGTTTTTT
CDR3 protein: CASRYIGTGNEKLFF

D gene: TRBD2
clone size: .
J gene: TRBJ2-1
V gene: TRBV9
CDR3 length: 15
CDR3 DNA: TGTGCCAGCAGCGTGGGGACTAGCGGGGGGACGGAGCAGTTCTTC
CDR3 protein: CASSVGTSGGTEQFF

D gene: TRBD1
clone size: .
J gene: TRBJ2-5
V gene: TRBV27
CDR3 length: 15
CDR3 DNA: TGTGCCAGCAGTTCCCTGACAGGGGGCATCGAGACCCAGTACTTC
CDR3 protein: CASSSLTGGIETQYF

D gene: .
clone size: .
J gene: TRBJ2-5
V gene: TRBV4-3
CDR3 length: 16
CDR3 DNA: TGCGCCAGCAGCCAAGATCTTCAGGGGCAAGGGGAGACCCAGTACTTC
CDR3 protein: CASSQDLQGQGETQYF

D gene: .
clone size: once
J gene: TRBJ1-1
V gene: TRBV6-2/TRBV6-3
CDR3 length: 12
CDR3 DNA: TGTGCCAGCAGTTACTCAGCGGTAAAAGCTTTCTTT
CDR3 protein: CASSYSAVKAFF

D gene: TRBD2
clone size: .
J gene: TRBJ2-1
V gene: TRBV5-1
CDR3 length: 15
CDR3 DNA: TGCGCCAGCAGCTCGATTAGCGGGGGGGCTGATGAGCAGTTCTTC
CDR3 protein: CASSSISGGADEQFF

D gene: .
clone size: .
J gene: TRBJ1-4
V gene: TRBV19
CDR3 length: 17
CDR3 DNA: TGTGCCAGTAGTATAGGACTTCGGCAGGGCCCTAATGAAAAACTGTTTTTT
CDR3 protein: CASSIGLRQGPNEKLFF

D gene: TRBD2
clone size: .
J gene: TRBJ2-5
V gene: TRBV5-1
CDR3 length: 16
CDR3 DNA: TGCGCCAGCAGCTTTATGACTAGCGGGAGGGGGGAGACCCAGTACTTC
CDR3 protein: CASSFMTSGRGETQYF

D gene: TRBD1
clone size: once
J gene: TRBJ1-6
V gene: TRBV6-5
CDR3 length: 15
CDR3 DNA: TGTGCCAGCAGTTACTCGGACAGGGGGGGCTCACCCCTCCACTTT
CDR3 protein: CASSYSDRGGSPLHF

D gene: .
clone size: .
J gene: TRBJ1-2
V gene: TRBV5-5
CDR3 length: 15
CDR3 DNA: TGTGCCAGCACGTTGGGGCGGATGACTAACTATGGCTACACCTTC
CDR3 protein: CASTLGRMTNYGYTF

D gene: TRBD1
clone size: .
J gene: TRBJ2-1
V gene: TRBV19
CDR3 length: 13
CDR3 DNA: TGTGCCAGTAGTTCCCGGGACAGGGATGAGCAGTTCTTC
CDR3 protein: CASSSRDRDEQFF

D gene: .
clone size: .
J gene: TRBJ2-3
V gene: TRBV28
CDR3 length: 14
CDR3 DNA: TGTGCCAGCAGTTTAAGGGAGGGGGAGGATACGCAGTATTTT
CDR3 protein: CASSLREGEDTQYF

D gene: .
clone size: .
J gene: TRBJ1-2
V gene: TRBV9
CDR3 length: 13
CDR3 DNA: TGTGCCAGCAGCGTTTCAACGGACTATGGCTACACCTTC
CDR3 protein: CASSVSTDYGYTF

D gene: TRBD1
clone size: .
J gene: TRBJ1-2
V gene: TRBV11-2
CDR3 length: 14
CDR3 DNA: TGTGCCAGCAGCTTGGAAGTCAGGGGGAACGGCTACACCTTC
CDR3 protein: CASSLEVRGNGYTF

D gene: .
clone size: .
J gene: TRBJ1-2
V gene: TRBV27
CDR3 length: 13
CDR3 DNA: TGTGCCAGCAGTTTAAGGGGAATTTATGGCTACACCTTC
CDR3 protein: CASSLRGIYGYTF

D gene: .
clone size: .
J gene: TRBJ2-5
V gene: TRBV10-1
CDR3 length: 13
CDR3 DNA: TGCGCCAGGATGGGCGGAGGTGGAGAGACCCAGTACTTC
CDR3 protein: CARMGGGGETQYF

D gene: TRBD2
clone size: .
J gene: TRBJ2-3
V gene: TRBV28
CDR3 length: 17
CDR3 DNA: TGTGCCAGCAGTCTGGGACTAGCGGGGGGCCTTCGGGATACGCAGTATTTT
CDR3 protein: CASSLGLAGGLRDTQYF

D gene: TRBD1
clone size: .
J gene: TRBJ2-7
V gene: TRBV29-1
CDR3 length: 14
CDR3 DNA: TGCAGCGCCCTACCGGGACAGGGAGCCTACGAGCAGTACTTC
CDR3 protein: CSALPGQGAYEQYF

D gene: .
clone size: .
J gene: TRBJ2-7
V gene: TRBV2
CDR3 length: 14
CDR3 DNA: TGTGCCAGCAGGCCGGTAGGAACAGCCTACGAGCAGTACTTC
CDR3 protein: CASRPVGTAYEQYF

D gene: .
clone size: .
J gene: TRBJ1-3
V gene: TRBV6-2/TRBV6-3
CDR3 length: 15
CDR3 DNA: TGTGCCAGCAGTTACTGGGGGCTAGCTGGAAACACCATATATTTT
CDR3 protein: CASSYWGLAGNTIYF

D gene: TRBD1
clone size: .
J gene: TRBJ2-7
V gene: TRBV18
CDR3 length: 14
CDR3 DNA: TGTGCCAGCTCACGGGACAGGGCGGAGGGAGAGCAGTACTTC
CDR3 protein: CASSRDRAEGEQYF

D gene: .
clone size: .
J gene: TRBJ1-2
V gene: TRBV14
CDR3 length: 15
CDR3 DNA: TGTGCCAGCAGCCAAGATATGAGGCCAAGTTATGGCTACACCTTC
CDR3 protein: CASSQDMRPSYGYTF

D gene: .
clone size: .
J gene: TRBJ1-1
V gene: TRBV3-1/TRBV3-2
CDR3 length: 14
CDR3 DNA: TGTGCCAGCAGCCCCTACCGCCAGGGGCGGATCGCTTTCTTT
CDR3 protein: CASSPYRQGRIAFF

D gene: .
clone size: .
J gene: TRBJ2-1
V gene: TRBV7-4
CDR3 length: 16
CDR3 DNA: TGTGCCAGCAGCTTAGCGCTGCGCGGGAATATCGATGAGCAGTTCTTC
CDR3 protein: CASSLALRGNIDEQFF

D gene: .
clone size: .
J gene: TRBJ2-1
V gene: TRBV7-7
CDR3 length: 15
CDR3 DNA: TGTGCTAGCAGCTTAGATCCGCAGGCTCACAATGAGCAGTTCTTC
CDR3 protein: CASSLDPQAHNEQFF

D gene: TRBD1
clone size: few
J gene: TRBJ1-1
V gene: TRBV28
CDR3 length: 13
CDR3 DNA: TGTGCCAGCTCGACAGGGACAGAGACTGAAGCTTTCTTT
CDR3 protein: CASSTGTETEAFF

D gene: TRBD2
clone size: .
J gene: TRBJ2-1
V gene: TRBV25-1
CDR3 length: 15
CDR3 DNA: TGTGCCAGCAGTACCGGGACTAGAGTATTGGATGAGCAGTTCTTC
CDR3 protein: CASSTGTRVLDEQFF

D gene: .
clone size: once
J gene: TRBJ1-5
V gene: TRBV12-3/TRBV12-4
CDR3 length: 13
CDR3 DNA: TGTGCCAGCAGCGGGGGGGGCAATCAGCCCCAGCATTTT
CDR3 protein: CASSGGGNQPQHF